This T cell receptor beta chain appears in the sequencing data of a study of graft-versus-host responses after intestinal transplantation. Study context: Among the recipients, all got anti-thymocyte globulin induction and then tacrolimus and steroids for approximately 3 years.

Study findings and constraints: High graft-versus-host to host-versus-graft clonal ratios were found in allografts of patients who had graft-donor T cell macrochimerism.

Sequenced by immunoSEQ multiplex PCR; TCRdb stores in-frame clones only, minus some. The table lists roughly 89,000 clones, roughly 90% of them singletons, with 0.15% to 0.2% in the top ten. With respect to this clone: What it binds is unknown.

The CDR3 totals 17 residues. V was clipped by 4 bases and J by 4 bases; unmatched bases: 10. Germline-derived CDR1 and CDR2 are MDHEN and SYDVKM. The chain carries TRBV28 and TRBJ2-2; TRBD2 agrees at 9 bases. The sequence was obtained from a human donor who received an intestinal transplant. Specimen: unstimulated CD4+ T cells sorted from spleen or lymph node cells, collected before intestinal transplant. The CDR3 sequence is CASSYAPSGGSTGELFF. Here the CDR3 DNA reads TGTGCCAGCAGTTACGCCCCCAGCGGGGGGTCCACCGGGGAGCTGTTTTTT. Together with reference TRBV28 and TRBJ2-2, the CDR3 gives the full variable domain: DVKVTQSSRYLVKRTGEKVFLECVQDMDHENMFWYRQDPGLGLRLIYFSYDVKMKEKGDIPEGYSVSREKKERFSLILESASTNQTSMYLCASSYAPSGGSTGELFFGEGSRLTVL.